Listed below are T cell receptor beta chains from one sample, sequenced in a study of identifying expanded T cells in peripheral blood. Using immunoSEQ multiplex PCR, the repertoire was profiled, and TCRdb retains in-frame clones only, with some absent. This table holds about 130,000 clones, approximately 86% found once. Input material: blood. Receptors were obtained from a person aged 18 to 75 in good health. The CDR3 runs from the conserved cysteine through the conserved F or W. The order of the fields is clone size, V gene, J gene, D gene, CDR3 DNA, CDR3 protein. The D gene is left open where the match is weak. A row's size may be missing; if present it is once, few, many or a size class.

.	TRBV7-3	TRBJ2-1	.	TGTGCCAGCAGCTTTAGCGGAACCAATGAGCAGTTCTTC	CASSFSGTNEQFF
.	TRBV6-6	TRBJ2-7	.	TGTGCCAGCAGTTACTCGAACATCTACGAGCAGTACTTC	CASSYSNIYEQYF
.	TRBV7-9	TRBJ1-4	.	TGTGCCAGCAGCTTAGAGGGGACGGAGCCGAGGGAACTGTTTTTT	CASSLEGTEPRELFF
.	TRBV5-1	TRBJ2-3	.	TGCGCCAGCAGCACCGGAAGGGATACGCAGTATTTT	CASSTGRDTQYF
.	TRBV2	TRBJ2-1	TRBD2	TGTGCCAGCAGAGACCGTAGCGGGGGACAAGACAATGAGCAGTTCTTC	CASRDRSGGQDNEQFF
.	TRBV30	TRBJ2-1	.	TGTGCCTGGAGCCCGGGGGCAGGAGATGAGCAGTTCTTC	CAWSPGAGDEQFF
.	TRBV18	TRBJ2-1	.	TGTGCCAGCTCGCCACTCCCACAGGGTGGAGATGAGCAGTTCTTC	CASSPLPQGGDEQFF
.	TRBV2	TRBJ1-2	TRBD1	TGTGCCAGTGGGACAGGGGCGTTCTATGGCTACACCTTC	CASGTGAFYGYTF
.	TRBV19	TRBJ2-1	TRBD2	TGTGCCAGTAGTATCGACCACCTGACTAGCGGGAGGGTTGAGCAGTTCTTC	CASSIDHLTSGRVEQFF
.	TRBV9	TRBJ2-5	.	TGTGCCAGCAGCGTAGCTGGTAGGGAGTGGGAGACCCAGTACTTC	CASSVAGREWETQYF
.	TRBV6-6	TRBJ2-2	.	TGTGCCAGCAGTTACGGGTTCAACACCGGGGAGCTGTTTTTT	CASSYGFNTGELFF
once	TRBV5-8	TRBJ1-3	.	TGTGCCAGCAGCTGGAGGGCGGGGGATCCTGGAAACACCATATATTTT	CASSWRAGDPGNTIYF
.	TRBV9	TRBJ2-7	.	TGTGCCAGCAGCGCAACACTTCACTCCTACGAGCAGTACTTC	CASSATLHSYEQYF
.	TRBV7-8	TRBJ1-1	.	TGTGCCAGCAGCTTACAGGGGTTGAACATTGAAGCTTTCTTT	CASSLQGLNIEAFF
.	TRBV7-9	TRBJ1-6	.	TGTGCCAGCAGCTTAGTAACGGATTCACCCCTCCACTTT	CASSLVTDSPLHF
.	TRBV13	TRBJ2-1	TRBD1	TGTGCCAGCAGCTTAGGCCTAAAGCACGGTGGAACAGGGGCCGGGGAGCAGTTCTTC	CASSLGLKHGGTGAGEQFF
.	TRBV28	TRBJ2-7	TRBD1	TGTGCCAGCAGTTGGGGGACAGAATGTTTCTTC	CASSWGTECFF
.	TRBV4-1	TRBJ2-1	.	TGCGCCAGCAGCCAAGGAATCAGCTCCTACAATGAGCAGTTCTTC	CASSQGISSYNEQFF
.	TRBV6-1	TRBJ1-2	.	TGTGCCAGCACTGTCGCCGGGGCGGGAGGTGGCTACACCTTC	CASTVAGAGGGYTF
.	TRBV6-5	TRBJ1-2	TRBD1	TGTGCCAGCAGTTCCCTCGGGACAGTCTATGGCTACACCTTC	CASSSLGTVYGYTF
.	TRBV6-6	TRBJ2-7	TRBD1	TGTGCCAGCAGTCACCGGGACAGACACTCCTACGAGCAGTACTTC	CASSHRDRHSYEQYF
.	TRBV2	TRBJ1-1	.	TGTGCCAGCAGTACCTTAAGGGCCGACACTGAAGCTTTCTTT	CASSTLRADTEAFF
once	TRBV27	TRBJ2-7	.	TGTGCCAGCAGTTTATGGGCAGCGAACTCCTACGAGCAGTACTTC	CASSLWAANSYEQYF
.	TRBV10-2	TRBJ2-7	TRBD2	TGCGCCAGTAGAGCGGGAGGGGAATACGAGCAGTACTTC	CASRAGGEYEQYF
.	TRBV4-1	TRBJ2-1	TRBD1	TGCGCCAGCAGCCAAGCTGAGGGGACAGGGAGACACAATGAGCAGTTCTTC	CASSQAEGTGRHNEQFF